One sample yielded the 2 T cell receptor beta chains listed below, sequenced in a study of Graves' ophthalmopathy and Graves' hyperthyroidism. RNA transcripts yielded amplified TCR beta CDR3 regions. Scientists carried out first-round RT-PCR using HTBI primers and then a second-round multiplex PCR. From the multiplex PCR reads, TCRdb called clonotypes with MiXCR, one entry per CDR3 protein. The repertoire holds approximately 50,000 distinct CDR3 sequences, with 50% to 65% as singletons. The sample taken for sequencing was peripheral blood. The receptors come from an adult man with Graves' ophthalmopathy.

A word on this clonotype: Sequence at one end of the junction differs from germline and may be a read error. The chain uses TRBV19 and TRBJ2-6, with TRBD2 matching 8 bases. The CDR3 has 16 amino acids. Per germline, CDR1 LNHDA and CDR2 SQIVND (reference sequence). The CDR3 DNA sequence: TGTGCCAGTAGTACCCCTACCTCGGGAGGGGCCAACGTCCTGGCTTTC. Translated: CASSTPTSGGANVLAF.

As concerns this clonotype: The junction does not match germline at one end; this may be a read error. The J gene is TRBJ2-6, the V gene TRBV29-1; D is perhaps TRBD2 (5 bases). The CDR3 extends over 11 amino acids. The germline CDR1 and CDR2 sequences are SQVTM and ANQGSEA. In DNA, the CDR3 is TGCAGCGTTGTTCTCGCCGGGGAGCCGTTTTTC. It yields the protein CSVVLAGEPFF.